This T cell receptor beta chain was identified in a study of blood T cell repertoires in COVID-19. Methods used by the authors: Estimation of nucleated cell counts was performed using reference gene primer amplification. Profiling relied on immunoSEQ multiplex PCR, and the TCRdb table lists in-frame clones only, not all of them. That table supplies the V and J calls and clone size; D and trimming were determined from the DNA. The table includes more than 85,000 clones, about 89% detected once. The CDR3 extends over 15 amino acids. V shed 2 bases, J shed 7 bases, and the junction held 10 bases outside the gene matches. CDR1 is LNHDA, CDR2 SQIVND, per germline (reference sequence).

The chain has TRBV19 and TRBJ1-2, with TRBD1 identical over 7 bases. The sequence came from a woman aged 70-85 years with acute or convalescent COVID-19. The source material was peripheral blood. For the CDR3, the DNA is TGTGCCAGTAGTATATACGGACAGGCAAAAACTGGCTACACCTTC. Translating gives CASSIYGQAKTGYTF.